The 23 T cell receptor beta chains reported below all come from one sample, sequenced in a study of PD-L1 blockade in urothelial cancer (dated by TCRdb to 2015 to 2018). Sample time point, as interpreted from the label and publication: pretreatment tumor sample. The library was obtained by the immunoSEQ multiplex PCR assay. Drawn from immuneACCESS, this table holds only the in-frame rearrangements with V and J called that TCRdb kept. Clones are partly lost; checked studies trace under half to an unresolved V gene and leave the rest unexplained. The sample table shows 35,000 to 45,000 clones, and more than 35% are seen once. Around 10% of the sample is taken by the ten largest. The sequencing here drew on tumor tissue, taken before atezolizumab (anti-PD-L1) treatment. These receptors all stem from a man between 60 and 75 years old with urothelial cancer.

As DNA, the CDR3 is TGTGCCAGCAGCCCCCGGGACACCTTTAATGAAAAACTGTTTTTT. It codes for CASSPRDTFNEKLFF. The chain combines TRBV7-7 with TRBJ1-4, with a weak D call TRBD1 (6 bases). The CDR3 runs to 15 residues. V shed 5 bases and J shed 4 bases, with 14 bases lying between them. The germline CDR1 and CDR2 sequences are SSHAT and FNYEAQ (reference sequence).

The V gene is TRBV6-8, the J gene TRBJ2-4; TRBD1 matches at 7 bases. CDR1 MNHGY and CDR2 SAAAGT come from the germline V gene. J gave up 0 bases and V 6 bases, and 8 bases lay outside the gene matches. This CDR3 has 16 amino acids. In DNA, the CDR3 is TGTGCCAGCAGCCCCGGGACAGTCCTAGCCAAAAACATTCAGTACTTC. It yields the protein CASSPGTVLAKNIQYF.

V usage is TRBV2 and J usage is TRBJ1-5, with D possibly matching TRBD1 (5 bases). There are 15 residues in the CDR3. V was cut by 5 bases and J by 5 bases, with 16 bases left in between. Per germline, CDR1 SNHLY and CDR2 FYNNEI. As DNA, the CDR3 is TGTGCCAGCAGTCTCTCCAGGGCGTCCTATCAGCCCCAGCATTTT. It specifies CASSLSRASYQPQHF.

Remarks on this clone: At one boundary the junction diverges from the germline segment, which might be a read error. The chain links TRBV12-5 to TRBJ2-3, with 10 bases matching TRBD1. Germline loops: CDR1 LGHNT, CDR2 FRNRAP. This CDR3 has 14 residues. The CDR3 sequence: CASDLGTGADTQYF. The CDR3 DNA reads TGTGCTAGTGATTTGGGGACAGGGGCCGATACGCAGTATTTT.

Ten or more counts support this clone. The V gene is TRBV1, the J gene TRBJ2-3; TRBD2, as called in the table, went unchecked against the DNA. TRBV1 is described as a pseudogene. This CDR3 has 19 residues. DNA of the CDR3: TGCGCCAGCAGCCAAGACCCGACTAGCGGGGGCCTATTCACAGATACGCAGTATTTT. This encodes CASSQDPTSGGLFTDTQYF.

V and J are TRBV28 and TRBJ2-7; D remains ambiguous. Per the germline V gene, CDR1 is MDHEN and CDR2 is SYDVKM. Deletions cut 3 bases from V and 6 bases from J, with 15 bases between. The CDR3 runs to 14 residues. CDR3 bases: TGTGCCAGCAGTTTGCCACTATTAGCAATCGAGCAGTACTTC. As protein: CASSLPLLAIEQYF.

This rearrangement joins TRBV12-5 to TRBJ1-2, with a weak D call TRBD1 (5 bases). The CDR3 is 12 amino acids. CDR1 and CDR2 (germline): LGHNT, FRNRAP. The CDR3: CASTQTDYGYTF. DNA for the CDR3: TGTGCCAGCACTCAGACAGACTATGGCTACACCTTC.

The table lists this clone with many counts. V is TRBV11-3 and J is TRBJ1-4, with 9 bases matching TRBD1. Germline V lookup: CDR1 SGHNT, CDR2 YENEEA. The CDR3 has 16 amino acids. Trimming removed 4 bases from V and 5 bases from J; junction bases left unmatched: 8. Here the CDR3 DNA reads TGTGCCAGCAGCTCTTCCGGACAGGGGAGGAATGAAAAACTGTTTTTT. Encoded protein: CASSSSGQGRNEKLFF.

The table lists this clone with a few counts. The chain uses TRBV5-1 and TRBJ2-1; 12 nucleotides agree with TRBD2. CDR1 and CDR2 from the germline V gene are SGHRS and YFSETQ. The V gene end was trimmed by 0 bases and the J gene end by 9 bases; junction bases not matched to a gene: 7. The CDR3 extends over 16 amino acids. The CDR3 sequence is CASSLAPSGGASEQFF. The CDR3 nucleotides are TGCGCCAGCAGCTTGGCCCCTAGCGGGGGGGCCAGTGAGCAGTTCTTC.

This clone was seen only a few times. The chain employs TRBV5-1 and TRBJ1-3; the D is unclear. The CDR3 is 15 amino acids. The germline V gene has CDR1 SGHRS and CDR2 YFSETQ. Trimming stripped 1 base from V and 5 bases from J, with 13 bases between. The CDR3 DNA follows: TGCGCCAGCAGCTTGTCCGTAGAGACGCGAAACACCATATATTTT. Amino acid sequence: CASSLSVETRNTIYF. Combining the CDR3 with reference TRBV5-1 and TRBJ1-3 gives the whole variable domain KAGVTQTPRYLIKTRGQQVTLSCSPISGHRSVSWYQQTPGQGLQFLFEYFSETQRNKGNFPGRFSGRQFSNSRSEMNVSTLELGDSALYLCASSLSVETRNTIYFGEGSWLTVV.

V is TRBV11-1 and J is TRBJ1-6, with a tentative D call TRBD1 (5 bases). Germline V gene data show CDR1 as SGHAT and CDR2 as FQDESV (reference sequence). V lost 5 bases to trimming and J lost 14 bases, with 22 bases between them. CDR3 length: 15 residues. The CDR3 loop is CASSRSDGARTALHF. In nucleotides, the CDR3 is TGTGCCAGCAGCCGTTCGGATGGGGCGCGGACCGCCCTCCACTTT.

The rearrangement links TRBV23-1 to TRBJ1-1, with D unresolved. TRBV23-1 is assigned to the ORF class and has an uncertain function. The CDR3 totals 13 residues. V dropped 0 bases and J dropped 6 bases, with 8 bases sitting between them. The CDR3 loop reads CASSQSMGAEAFF. The CDR3 DNA sequence: TGCGCCAGCAGTCAATCGATGGGAGCTGAAGCTTTCTTT.

This clone occurred once. This chain links TRBV14 with TRBJ2-3; the match to TRBD1 covers 7 bases. Germline lookup yields CDR1 SGHDN and CDR2 FVKESK. The ends lost 4 bases at V and 7 bases at J; junction bases unmatched: 11. The CDR3 is 15 amino acids. In nucleotides, the CDR3 is TGTGCCAGCAGCCCGAATAGGGCAGGGGGACATACGCAGTATTTT. This encodes CASSPNRAGGHTQYF. Together with reference TRBV14 and TRBJ2-3, the CDR3 gives the full variable domain: EAGVTQFPSHSVIEKGQTVTLRCDPISGHDNLYWYRRVMGKEIKFLLHFVKESKQDESGMPNNRFLAERTGGTYSTLKVQPAELEDSGVYFCASSPNRAGGHTQYFGPGTRLTVL.

The chain carries TRBV12-5 and TRBJ1-1, with D maybe TRBD1 (5 bases). The germline gives CDR1 LGHNT, CDR2 FRNRAP. Trimming removed 6 bases at V and 4 bases at J, with 12 bases between. This CDR3 region has 13 residues. CDR3 sequence: CASGLLGRTEAFF. For the CDR3, the DNA is TGTGCTAGTGGCCTCCTGGGGCGCACTGAAGCTTTCTTT. Looking up the rest from reference TRBV12-5 and TRBJ1-1 gives the full variable domain: DARVTQTPRHKVTEMGQEVTMRCQPILGHNTVFWYRQTMMQGLELLAYFRNRAPLDDSGMPKDRFSAEMPDATLATLKIQPSEPRDSAVYFCASGLLGRTEAFFGQGTRLTVV.

This clone was seen a handful of times. V is TRBV7-6 and J is TRBJ1-6; maybe TRBD1 (5 bases). From germline, CDR1 is SGHVS and CDR2 FNYEAQ. CDR3 length: 15 amino acids. V was shortened by 3 bases and J by 3 bases, with 9 bases between the two germline ends. For the CDR3, the DNA is TGTGCCAGCAGCTTGGTGCAGGGCTATAATTCACCCCTCCACTTT. Translating it yields CASSLVQGYNSPLHF.

This chain uses TRBV5-1 with TRBJ2-4; 10 nucleotides match TRBD2. Per germline, CDR1 SGHRS and CDR2 YFSETQ. The V gene end was trimmed by 1 base and the J gene end by 7 bases; junction bases not matched to a gene: 8. CDR3 length equals 16 residues. The CDR3 sequence is CASSLLAGAPSNIQYF. CDR3 coding DNA: TGCGCCAGCAGCTTGCTAGCGGGGGCGCCATCTAACATTCAGTACTTC.

This chain uses TRBV15 with TRBJ2-7; D uncertain. This CDR3 region has 15 residues. Germline CDR1 LNHNV, CDR2 YYDKDF (reference sequence). Deletions cut 0 bases from V and 0 bases from J, with 9 bases between. CDR3 DNA: TGTGCCACCAGCAGAGATTTCAAGGGCTCCTACGAGCAGTACTTC. It encodes CATSRDFKGSYEQYF. Full variable domain (outside the CDR3, taken from reference TRBV15 and TRBJ2-7): DAMVIQNPRYQVTQFGKPVTLSCSQTLNHNVMYWYQQKSSQAPKLLFHYYDKDFNNEADTPDNFQSRRPNTSFCFLDIRSPGLGDTAMYLCATSRDFKGSYEQYFGPGTRLTVT.

The gene calls are TRBV5-1 and TRBJ2-5, with 11 nucleotides matching TRBD1. This CDR3 is 14 amino acids long. The V segment lost 6 bases and the J segment 4 bases; nucleotides outside the gene matches: 5. Germline V gene lookup returns CDR1 SGHRS and CDR2 YFSETQ. The CDR3 region has the DNA TGCGCCAGCACAGGACAGGGGGCAGGAGAGACCCAGTACTTC. This translates into CASTGQGAGETQYF. Variable domain in full (rest from reference TRBV5-1 and TRBJ2-5): KAGVTQTPRYLIKTRGQQVTLSCSPISGHRSVSWYQQTPGQGLQFLFEYFSETQRNKGNFPGRFSGRQFSNSRSEMNVSTLELGDSALYLCASTGQGAGETQYFGPGTRLLVL.

This clone was detected many times. The V gene is TRBV11-3, the J gene TRBJ2-5; 9 nucleotides line up with TRBD2. V gave up 5 bases and J gave up 4 bases; unmatched junction bases: 11. The CDR3 totals 16 residues. Per germline, CDR1 SGHNT and CDR2 YENEEA. This chain's CDR3 is CASSPPPGREGETQYF. The CDR3 DNA follows: TGTGCCAGCAGCCCCCCACCGGGGCGGGAGGGAGAGACCCAGTACTTC.

This clone was picked up a small number of times. The same CDR3 can be traced to other DNA sequences in this sample. The chain employs TRBV5-1 and TRBJ1-2; D remains unclear. V lost 0 bases and J lost 2, with 8 bases in between. This CDR3 has 14 amino acids. Germline values: CDR1 SGHRS, CDR2 YFSETQ. The CDR3 nucleotides are TGCGCCAGCAGCTTGGCCGAGGGAAACTATGGCTACACCTTC. Translated, it gives CASSLAEGNYGYTF. The full variable domain, completed using reference TRBV5-1 and TRBJ1-2, is KAGVTQTPRYLIKTRGQQVTLSCSPISGHRSVSWYQQTPGQGLQFLFEYFSETQRNKGNFPGRFSGRQFSNSRSEMNVSTLELGDSALYLCASSLAEGNYGYTFGSGTRLTVV.

This clone was seen only a few times. This chain uses TRBV9 with TRBJ2-5; D is undetermined. Trimming removed 2 bases from V and 0 bases from J, with 5 bases in between. The germline gives CDR1 SGDLS, CDR2 YYNGEE. The CDR3 runs 13 residues. The DNA for the CDR3 is TGTGCCAGCAGCGTGGGTGACCAAGAGACCCAGTACTTC. Translated: CASSVGDQETQYF.

The sample holds many counts of this clone. The chain couples TRBV28 to TRBJ1-3, with D perhaps matching TRBD1 (5 bases). Germline lookup yields CDR1 MDHEN and CDR2 SYDVKM. This CDR3 is built from 15 residues. V lost 6 bases and J 4 bases, leaving 16 bases between the germline ends. CDR3 sequence: CASRPPLGRGNTIYF. DNA for the CDR3: TGTGCCAGCAGACCCCCGTTGGGGCGGGGAAACACCATATATTTT.

The V and J genes are TRBV14 and TRBJ2-2; D is unresolved. Trimming stripped 3 bases from V and 4 bases from J, with 15 bases between. Germline CDR1 SGHDN, CDR2 FVKESK. The CDR3 length is 16 residues. The CDR3 DNA sequence: TGTGCCAGCAGCCAGCTATCTCGACCTGGCACCGGGGAGCTGTTTTTT. This sequence encodes CASSQLSRPGTGELFF.